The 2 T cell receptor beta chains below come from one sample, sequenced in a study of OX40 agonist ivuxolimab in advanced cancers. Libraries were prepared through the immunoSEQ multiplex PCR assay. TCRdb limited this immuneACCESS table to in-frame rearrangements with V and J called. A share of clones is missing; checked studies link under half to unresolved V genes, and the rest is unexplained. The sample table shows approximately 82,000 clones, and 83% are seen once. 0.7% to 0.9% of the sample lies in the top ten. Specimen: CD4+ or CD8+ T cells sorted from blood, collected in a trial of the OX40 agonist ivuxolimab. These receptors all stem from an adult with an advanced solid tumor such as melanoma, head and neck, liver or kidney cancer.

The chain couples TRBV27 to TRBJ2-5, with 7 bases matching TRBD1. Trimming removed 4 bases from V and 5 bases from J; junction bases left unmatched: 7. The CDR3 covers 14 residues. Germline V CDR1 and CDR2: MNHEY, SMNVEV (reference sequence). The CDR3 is CASSSDRVWETQYF. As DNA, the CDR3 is TGTGCCAGCAGTTCAGACAGGGTGTGGGAGACCCAGTACTTC.

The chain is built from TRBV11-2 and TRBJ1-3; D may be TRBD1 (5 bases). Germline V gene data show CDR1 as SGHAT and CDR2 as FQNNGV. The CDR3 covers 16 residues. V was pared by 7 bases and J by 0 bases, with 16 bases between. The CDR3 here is CASTGMGRISGNTIYF. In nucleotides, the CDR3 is TGTGCCAGCACTGGGATGGGACGGATCTCTGGAAACACCATATATTTT.